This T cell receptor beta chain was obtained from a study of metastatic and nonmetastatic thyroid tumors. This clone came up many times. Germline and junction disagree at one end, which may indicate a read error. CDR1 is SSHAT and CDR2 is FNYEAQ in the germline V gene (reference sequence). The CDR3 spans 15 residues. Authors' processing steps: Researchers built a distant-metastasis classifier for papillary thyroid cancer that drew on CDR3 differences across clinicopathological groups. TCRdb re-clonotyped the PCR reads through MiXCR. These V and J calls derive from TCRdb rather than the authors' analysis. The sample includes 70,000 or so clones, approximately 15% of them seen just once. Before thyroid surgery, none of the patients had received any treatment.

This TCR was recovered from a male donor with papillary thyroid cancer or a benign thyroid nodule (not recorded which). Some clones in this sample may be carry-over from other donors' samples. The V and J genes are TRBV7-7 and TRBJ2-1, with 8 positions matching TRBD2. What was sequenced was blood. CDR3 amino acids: CASSSSGSLGDEQFF. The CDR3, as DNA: TGTGCTAGCAGCTCCAGCGGGAGTCTGGGCGATGAGCAGTTCTTC.